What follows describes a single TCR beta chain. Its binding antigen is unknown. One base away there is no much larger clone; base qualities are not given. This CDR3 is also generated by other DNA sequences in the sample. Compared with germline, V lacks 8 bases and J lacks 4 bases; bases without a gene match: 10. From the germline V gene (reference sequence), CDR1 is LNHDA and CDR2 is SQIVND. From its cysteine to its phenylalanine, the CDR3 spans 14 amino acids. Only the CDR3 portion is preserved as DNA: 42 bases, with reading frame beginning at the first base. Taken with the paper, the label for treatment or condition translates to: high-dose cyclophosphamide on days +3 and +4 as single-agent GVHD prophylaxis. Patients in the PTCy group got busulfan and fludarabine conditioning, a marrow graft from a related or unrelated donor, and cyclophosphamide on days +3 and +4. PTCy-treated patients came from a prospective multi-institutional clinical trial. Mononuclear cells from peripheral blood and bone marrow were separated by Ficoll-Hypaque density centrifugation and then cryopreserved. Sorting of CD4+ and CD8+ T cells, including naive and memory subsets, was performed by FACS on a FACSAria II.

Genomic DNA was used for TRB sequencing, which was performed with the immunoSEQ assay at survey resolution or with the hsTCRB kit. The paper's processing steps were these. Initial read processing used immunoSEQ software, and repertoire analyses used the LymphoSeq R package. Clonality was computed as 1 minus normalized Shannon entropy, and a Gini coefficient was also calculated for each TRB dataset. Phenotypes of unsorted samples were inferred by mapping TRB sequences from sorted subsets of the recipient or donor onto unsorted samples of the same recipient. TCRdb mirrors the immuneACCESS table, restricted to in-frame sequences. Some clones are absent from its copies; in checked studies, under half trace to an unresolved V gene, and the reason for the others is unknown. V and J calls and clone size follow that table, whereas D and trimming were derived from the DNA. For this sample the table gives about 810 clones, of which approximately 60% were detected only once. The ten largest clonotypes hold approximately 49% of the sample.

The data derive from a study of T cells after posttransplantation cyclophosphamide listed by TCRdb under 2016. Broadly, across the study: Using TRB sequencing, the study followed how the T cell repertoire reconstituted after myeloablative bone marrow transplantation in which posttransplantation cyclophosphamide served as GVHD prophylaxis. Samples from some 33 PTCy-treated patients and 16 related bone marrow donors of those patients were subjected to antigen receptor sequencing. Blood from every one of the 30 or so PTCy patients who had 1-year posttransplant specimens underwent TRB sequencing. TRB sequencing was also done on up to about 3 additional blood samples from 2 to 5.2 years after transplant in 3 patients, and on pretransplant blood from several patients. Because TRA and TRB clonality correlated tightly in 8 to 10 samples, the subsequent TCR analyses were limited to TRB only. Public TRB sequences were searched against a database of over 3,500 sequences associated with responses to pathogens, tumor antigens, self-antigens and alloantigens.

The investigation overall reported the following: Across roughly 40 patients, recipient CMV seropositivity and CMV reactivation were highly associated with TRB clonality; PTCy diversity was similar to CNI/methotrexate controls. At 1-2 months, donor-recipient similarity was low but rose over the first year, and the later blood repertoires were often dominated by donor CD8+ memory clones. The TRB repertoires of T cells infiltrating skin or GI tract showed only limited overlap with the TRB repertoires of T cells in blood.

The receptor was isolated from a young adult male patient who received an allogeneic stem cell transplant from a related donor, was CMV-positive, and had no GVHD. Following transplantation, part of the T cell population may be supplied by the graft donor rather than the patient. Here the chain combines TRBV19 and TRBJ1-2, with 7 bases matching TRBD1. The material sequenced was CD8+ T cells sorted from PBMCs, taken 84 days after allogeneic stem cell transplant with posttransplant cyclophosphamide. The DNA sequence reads TGTGCCAGTCAGGGGGTCGCAGGGGTCTATGGCTACACCTTC. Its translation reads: CASQGVAGVYGYTF. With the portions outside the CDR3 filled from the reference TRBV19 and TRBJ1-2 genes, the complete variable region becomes DGGITQSPKYLFRKEGQNVTLSCEQNLNHDAMYWYRQDPGQGLRLIYYSQIVNDFQKGDIAEGYSVSREKKESFPLTVTSAQKNPTAFYLCASQGVAGVYGYTFGSGTRLTVV.